The clone carrying this TCR beta chain has at least ten counts. Antigen: not known. MiXCR, run by TCRdb on the 5' RACE reads, gives a single entry per CDR3 protein. Of 300,000 to 350,000 distinct CDR3 sequences in the sample, 11% were seen once. This record belongs to a study of CD8 T cells in ankylosing spondylitis. Study results and limitations: Disease-linked clones were reportedly significantly enriched in matched ankylosing spondylitis synovial fluid. A subset of motif variants has previously been described in the synovial fluid and blood of reactive arthritis. One TCR beta motif, made up of eight or nine highly homologous variants, appeared characteristic of ankylosing spondylitis blood.

The V gene's germline CDR1 is MGHDK and CDR2 SYGVNS. V lost 3 bases and J lost 5; bases outside the gene matches: 15. This CDR3 spans 17 amino acids. The specimen was blood, either unsorted or a sorted T cell fraction (not recorded which). The sequence was obtained from a female donor with ankylosing spondylitis or in good health (not recorded which). The chain recombines TRBV25-1 with TRBJ2-5; 7 bases map to TRBD1. CDR3 coding DNA: TGTGCCAGCAGTGATTCTAGACAGGGAAGCAGGTCGGAGACCCAGTACTTC. This codes for CASSDSRQGSRSETQYF.